This passage covers 17 T cell receptor beta chains from one sample sequenced in a study of CD8+ T cells in alopecia areata. As the sequencing template, cDNA was produced by extracting RNA and reverse transcribing it. Generated by immunoSEQ multiplex PCR, the TCRdb table keeps only in-frame clones and is missing some. The sample has 110,000 to 150,000 clones; 70% to 90% are singletons. Treatment of the sample: oral pan-JAK inhibitor, 5-10 mg twice daily. The specimen comprised CD8+ T cells sorted from blood, sampled at week 4, from a patient treated with tofacitinib. These receptors were collected from a human donor with alopecia areata.

The chain employs TRBV29-1 and TRBJ2-1, with TRBD2 matching over 12 bases. V shed 3 bases, J shed 9 bases, and the junction held 6 bases outside the gene matches. The CDR3 runs 14 residues. Germline CDR1 is SQVTM and CDR2 is ANQGSEA. The CDR3 DNA follows: TGCAGCGTTGACCCTAGCGGGAGGGCCCGTGAGCAGTTCTTC. The encoded protein is CSVDPSGRAREQFF.

This chain links TRBV7-9 with TRBJ1-2, with D uncertain. The CDR3 covers 11 residues. V lost 5 bases, J lost 8 bases, and 9 bases lay in between. Germline-derived CDR1 and CDR2 are SEHNR and FQNEAQ (reference sequence). The CDR3: CASSTSLGYTF. As DNA, the CDR3 is TGTGCCAGCAGCACGAGTCTAGGCTACACCTTC. Variable domain in full (rest from reference TRBV7-9 and TRBJ1-2): DTGVSQNPRHKITKRGQNVTFRCDPISEHNRLYWYRQTLGQGPEFLTYFQNEAQLEKSRLLSDRFSAERPKGSFSTLEIQRTEQGDSAMYLCASSTSLGYTFGSGTRLTVV.

The chain employs TRBV7-8 and TRBJ2-1; no reliable D call. CDR3 length equals 17 residues. Germline lookup yields CDR1 SGHVS and CDR2 FQNEAQ. The V end lost 1 base, the J end lost 0 bases, and 13 bases lay between the germline ends. In DNA form, the CDR3 reads TGTGCCAGCAGCTTAGAAGGTGTCCTGAGCTCCTACAATGAGCAGTTCTTC. Amino acids: CASSLEGVLSSYNEQFF.

V usage is TRBV7-6 and J usage is TRBJ1-1; D is ambiguous. V lost 7 bases, J lost 10 bases, and 13 bases lay in between. CDR1 and CDR2 from the germline V gene are SGHVS and FNYEAQ. The CDR3 length is 11 residues. The CDR3, as DNA: TGTGCCAGCAACCGAGCAGGCTTAGCTTTCTTT. It yields the protein CASNRAGLAFF.

V usage is TRBV4-1 and J usage is TRBJ2-3; TRBD2 aligns across 9 bases. The CDR3 is made up of 17 amino acids. After removal of 4 bases from V and 0 bases from J, the junction contained 8 bases not matched to a gene. CDR1 is MGHRA and CDR2 is YSYEKL in the germline V gene. As DNA, the CDR3 is TGCGCCAGCAGCCCCGCTAGCGGGGTAGCTAGCACAGATACGCAGTATTTT. The encoded protein is CASSPASGVASTDTQYF.

This clone is a singleton in its sample. The chain carries TRBV19 and TRBJ2-1, with 12 bases fitting TRBD1. V gave up 3 bases and J gave up 8 bases; unmatched junction bases: 2. CDR3 length equals 14 residues. Germline V lookup: CDR1 LNHDA, CDR2 SQIVND (reference sequence). CDR3 sequence reads: CASSMGTGGYEQFF. CDR3 bases: TGTGCCAGTAGTATGGGGACAGGGGGCTATGAGCAGTTCTTC.

Points on this clone: The junction departs from germline at one end; a sequencing error may be responsible. The CDR3: CVSSDRVSSYNEQFF. The CDR3 region has the DNA TGCGTCAGCAGTGACAGGGTCTCTTCTTACAATGAGCAGTTCTTC. The chain employs TRBV5-1 and TRBJ2-1, with 7 positions matching TRBD1. In germline, CDR1 is SGHRS, CDR2 YFSETQ. The CDR3 extends over 15 amino acids.

The chain uses TRBV7-2 and TRBJ2-7; tentative D call: TRBD1 (6 bases). V was trimmed by 5 bases and J by 6 bases, leaving 11 bases between them. Per germline, CDR1 SGHTA and CDR2 FQGNSA. This CDR3 comprises 12 residues. The CDR3 region is CASSETGSEQYF. As DNA, the CDR3 is TGTGCCAGCAGCGAAACAGGGTCCGAGCAGTACTTC. The full variable domain, rest sourced from reference TRBV7-2 and TRBJ2-7, is GAGVSQSPSNKVTEKGKDVELRCDPISGHTALYWYRQSLGQGLEFLIYFQGNSAPDKSGLPSDRFSAERTGGSVSTLTIQRTQQEDSAVYLCASSETGSEQYFGPGTRLTVT.

The CDR3 region has the DNA TGTGCCAGTAGTATAGACAGGGGCCCGTCTCGAGGCTACACCTTC. Its translation: CASSIDRGPSRGYTF. The rearrangement joins TRBV19 to TRBJ1-2, with D maybe TRBD1 (6 bases). Trimming took 0 bases from V and 8 from J, leaving 16 bases between them. There are 15 residues in the CDR3. The germline V gene encodes CDR1 LNHDA and CDR2 SQIVND (reference sequence).

This chain uses TRBV2 with TRBJ2-5; D ambiguous. There are 15 residues in the CDR3. The germline V gene has CDR1 SNHLY and CDR2 FYNNEI. The V and J ends lost 3 bases and 1 base respectively, with 12 bases between them. The DNA for the CDR3 is TGTGCCAGCAGTGACGCGGTCACTGTCCAAGAGACCCAGTACTTC. Translated, it gives CASSDAVTVQETQYF. The full variable domain, completed using reference TRBV2 and TRBJ2-5, is EPEVTQTPSHQVTQMGQEVILRCVPISNHLYFYWYRQILGQKVEFLVSFYNNEISEKSEIFDDQFSVERPDGSNFTLKIRSTKLEDSAMYFCASSDAVTVQETQYFGPGTRLLVL.

V and J are TRBV29-1 and TRBJ1-1; D not resolved. With 4 bases removed from V and 2 bases from J, the gap between germline ends came to 5 bases. Germline values: CDR1 SQVTM, CDR2 ANQGSEA. This CDR3 region has 11 residues. Here the CDR3 reads CSVAINTEAFF. CDR3 coding DNA: TGCAGCGTTGCGATTAACACTGAAGCTTTCTTT.

The chain employs TRBV19 and TRBJ2-7; the match to TRBD1 covers 10 bases. CDR3 length: 14 amino acids. J lost 7 bases, V lost 1 base, and 4 bases had no gene match. Per germline, CDR1 LNHDA and CDR2 SQIVND (reference sequence). For the CDR3, the DNA is TGTGCCAGTAGTATAGGACAGGGGGCGCGAGAGCAGTACTTC. Its translation: CASSIGQGAREQYF.

The chain recombines TRBV30 with TRBJ1-1; no reliable D call. Germline loops: CDR1 GTSNPN, CDR2 SVGIG (reference sequence). V lost 3 bases and J 7 bases, leaving 9 bases between the germline ends. The CDR3 is 11 amino acids. CDR3 protein: CAWRLTGEAFF. Here the CDR3 DNA reads TGTGCCTGGAGACTGACTGGTGAAGCTTTCTTT.

The chain is built from TRBV27 and TRBJ2-5; 8 bases match TRBD2. Germline CDR1 MNHEY, CDR2 SMNVEV (reference sequence). CDR3 length equals 17 residues. Trimming at V came to 7 bases and at J to 4 bases, leaving 17 bases not matched to a gene. CDR3 in amino acids: CASTGAGGPVYGETQYF. CDR3 bases: TGTGCCAGCACGGGGGCGGGAGGACCGGTGTATGGAGAGACCCAGTACTTC.

The J gene is TRBJ2-1, the V gene TRBV7-9; D remains unclear. Germline V lookup: CDR1 SEHNR, CDR2 FQNEAQ (reference sequence). V was cut by 4 bases and J by 6 bases, with 13 bases left in between. CDR3 length equals 14 residues. CDR3 loop: CASSSPEDLNEQFF. Here the CDR3 DNA reads TGTGCCAGCAGCTCCCCAGAGGACCTCAATGAGCAGTTCTTC.

The chain couples TRBV6-1 to TRBJ1-2; 9 bases match TRBD1. After removal of 5 bases from V and 5 bases from J, the junction contained 9 bases not matched to a gene. There are 15 residues in the CDR3. CDR1 is MNHNS, CDR2 SASEGT, per germline. The CDR3 protein is CASSLTGDRDYGYTF. The CDR3 DNA reads TGTGCCAGCAGTCTAACGGGGGACAGGGATTATGGCTACACCTTC.

This clone has a single count. This rearrangement joins TRBV19 to TRBJ1-5; unclear D gene. V was cut by 3 bases and J by 9 bases, with 6 bases left in between. CDR3 length equals 11 residues. Germline V gene sequence: CDR1 LNHDA, CDR2 SQIVND (reference sequence). The CDR3 reads CASSMLGPQHF. CDR3 nucleotides: TGTGCCAGTAGTATGCTGGGGCCCCAGCATTTT.